This entry concerns a single T cell receptor beta chain. The data are from a study of blood T cell repertoires in COVID-19. Study at large: The United States, Italy and Spain provided the acute and convalescent COVID-19 samples.

Clones were read by immunoSEQ multiplex PCR, and TCRdb kept only the in-frame ones, dropping some. The data show hundreds of thousands of clones, about 85% seen once. J was trimmed by 4 bases and V by 3 bases; bases with no gene match: 0. The CDR3 is made up of 13 amino acids. The chain joins TRBV12-3 or TRBV12-4 to TRBJ1-1, with 9 bases that match TRBD1. The sequence came from a man between 60 and 70 years old who had recovered from COVID-19. The sequenced sample was peripheral blood. CDR3 nucleotide sequence: TGTGCCAGCAGTTTGGGACAGGGCACTGAAGCTTTCTTT. Amino acids: CASSLGQGTEAFF.